This T cell receptor beta chain was documented in a study of T cell responses to AZD1222 COVID-19 vaccine. Whole-study findings and limits: Increases in Spike-specific TCR breadth and depth were seen after two AZD1222 doses.

This CDR3 has 13 amino acids. Per germline, CDR1 LNHNV and CDR2 YYDKDF (reference sequence). V dropped 6 bases and J dropped 1 base, with 9 bases sitting between them. The table came from immunoSEQ multiplex PCR; TCRdb's copy has only in-frame clones and leaves some out. The data show approximately 170,000 clones, over 85% seen once. Remarks on this clone: Its antigen is unidentified.

The TCR comes from an adult in good health. V is TRBV15 and J is TRBJ1-1, with TRBD1 as a possible D gene (5 bases). The sequences come from peripheral blood, collected on day 0 of AZD1222 vaccination. The CDR3 sequence: CATSFTGNTEAFF. The CDR3 nucleotides are TGTGCCACCAGTTTTACAGGGAACACTGAAGCTTTCTTT.